Listed below are T cell receptor beta chains from one sample, sequenced in a study of CD8+ T cells in alopecia areata. This table comes from immunoSEQ multiplex PCR, and its TCRdb copy is limited to in-frame clones, with some not included. The sample carries 210,000 or so clones, roughly 66% recorded once. The sequenced sample was CD4+ T cells sorted from blood, obtained at week 44, from a patient treated with tofacitinib. The receptor source for this set is a human donor with alopecia areata. Each CDR3 is given with its conserved first and last residue. The D gene is left open where the match is weak. Some rows have no size entry. The others give once, few or many, or a class for an expanded clone.

v_call	j_call	d_call	clone_size	cdr3_nt	cdr3_aa
TRBV29-1	TRBJ2-1	NA	few	TGCAGCGTTGAAGTATTTGGCAGGGTGGACAATGAGCAGTTCTTC	CSVEVFGRVDNEQFF
TRBV7-2	TRBJ1-4	NA	NA	TGTGCCAGCTGTGTCAGTTTTAATGAAAAACTGTTTTTT	CASCVSFNEKLFF
TRBV7-2	TRBJ2-7	TRBD2	NA	TGTGCCAGCAGCTATCGGTCTACGGGGGGGCAGGAGCAGTACTTC	CASSYRSTGGQEQYF
TRBV30	TRBJ1-6	NA	NA	TGTGCCGCACGGAGCTCCTATAATTCACCCCTCCACTTT	CAARSSYNSPLHF
TRBV7-2	TRBJ2-3	NA	NA	TGTGCCAGCAGCACCTTCACTAGCACCTCTAGCACAGATACGCAGTATTTT	CASSTFTSTSSTDTQYF
TRBV5-6	TRBJ2-7	NA	once	TGTGCCAGCAGCCCAGTATCGGGACGAGGCACCTACGAGCAGTACTTC	CASSPVSGRGTYEQYF
TRBV2	TRBJ1-6	TRBD1	NA	TGTGCCACTACCGACAGGGGATTGGCTTCACCCCTCCACTTT	CATTDRGLASPLHF
TRBV10-2	TRBJ1-2	NA	NA	TGCGCCAGCCGGGCCGCGCATGGCTACACCTTC	CASRAAHGYTF
TRBV13	TRBJ1-1	TRBD1	NA	TGTGCCAGCAGCCAGGACAGGGCGAGCACTGAAGCTTTCTTT	CASSQDRASTEAFF
TRBV9	TRBJ1-1	NA	once	TGTGCCAGCAGCGTAGCGGCCCAGACAGACACTGAAGCTTTCTTT	CASSVAAQTDTEAFF
TRBV23-1	TRBJ2-1	NA	few	TGCGCCAGCAGTCACCTCCTACGGCTAAGATCGGACCTCTCCTACAATGAGCAGTTCTTC	CASSHLLRLRSDLSYNEQFF
TRBV7-2	TRBJ1-1	NA	NA	TGTGCCAGCAGTAATCATCGGGTGAACACTGAAGCTTTCTTT	CASSNHRVNTEAFF
TRBV7-3	TRBJ1-2	NA	NA	TGTGCCAGCAGCCCCGGGGCTAACTATGGCTACACCTTC	CASSPGANYGYTF
TRBV5-1	TRBJ2-3	TRBD1	once	TGCGCCAGCAGCTTGGGCGGGACAGGTGTCCCAGATACGCAGTATTTT	CASSLGGTGVPDTQYF
TRBV5-1	TRBJ2-3	TRBD1	NA	TGCGCCAGCAGCTTGAGCCGGGACAGCCGCACAGATACGCAGTATTTT	CASSLSRDSRTDTQYF
TRBV7-2	TRBJ1-2	NA	NA	TGTGCCAGCAGCAAGAACTATGGCTACACCTTC	CASSKNYGYTF
TRBV9	TRBJ2-2	NA	NA	TGTGCCAGCAAACCGGGCCTAATTGGGGCCGGGGAGCTGTTTTTT	CASKPGLIGAGELFF
TRBV29-1	TRBJ1-1	NA	NA	TGCAGCGTTGGGGGGCTTATGAACACTGAAGCTTTCTTT	CSVGGLMNTEAFF
TRBV7-2	TRBJ2-3	NA	NA	TGTGCCAGCAGCACCCCGAACACAGATACGCAGTATTTT	CASSTPNTDTQYF
TRBV2	TRBJ2-7	NA	NA	TGTGCCAGCATGCAGATCTCCTACGAGCAGTACTTC	CASMQISYEQYF
TRBV21-1	TRBJ1-1	NA	NA	TGTGCCAGCAGGGGGAAGACCGATATAGACACTGAAGCTTTCTTT	CASRGKTDIDTEAFF
TRBV2	TRBJ2-5	NA	NA	TGTGCCAGCAGTGAACTGGAGACCCAGTACTTC	CASSELETQYF
TRBV9	TRBJ1-3	NA	NA	TGTGCCAGCAGCCCCTCATCCGTGAACTCTGGAAACACCATATATTTT	CASSPSSVNSGNTIYF
TRBV5-6	TRBJ1-1	NA	NA	TGTGCCAGCAGCTTTAACAGATTGAACACTGAAGCTTTCTTT	CASSFNRLNTEAFF
TRBV6-5	TRBJ1-6	NA	NA	TGTGCCAGCAGTTACCTAGGGGGCTCCTATAATTCACCCCTCCACTTT	CASSYLGGSYNSPLHF
TRBV5-1	TRBJ2-1	TRBD2	NA	TGCGCCAGCAGGCGCGGGGGAGGTAATGAGCAGTTCTTC	CASRRGGGNEQFF
TRBV29-1	TRBJ2-5	TRBD2	NA	TGCAGCGTTGAGATTCATGCGGGGGTGTCAGGAGAGACCCAGTACTTC	CSVEIHAGVSGETQYF
TRBV7-8	TRBJ2-1	NA	NA	TGTGCCAGGGGCGAGCAGTTCTTC	CARGEQFF
TRBV12-5	TRBJ1-3	NA	NA	TGTGCTAGTGGTTTGCCCCACGCAAACACCATATATTTT	CASGLPHANTIYF
TRBV4-3	TRBJ1-1	NA	once	TGCGCCAGCAGCCAAGATGGCAGTAGAAACACTGAAGCTTTCTTT	CASSQDGSRNTEAFF
TRBV10-3	TRBJ2-3	NA	NA	TGTGCCATCAGAAATTCAGATACGCAGTATTTT	CAIRNSDTQYF
TRBV18	TRBJ2-5	NA	NA	TGTGCCAGCTCACCCGGGACCCAAGAGACCCAGTACTTC	CASSPGTQETQYF